This T cell receptor beta chain was observed in a study of blood T cell repertoires in COVID-19. Study summary: There were acute and convalescent COVID-19 samples, and they came from the United States, Italy and Spain. The cDNA or gDNA used as material had been derived from T cells, B-cell-depleted T cells, or PBMCs.

Original methodology: Amplifying reference gene primers gave estimates of nucleated cell counts. Clones were read by immunoSEQ multiplex PCR, and TCRdb kept only the in-frame ones, dropping some. V, J and clone size derive from that table, while D and trimming were established from the DNA sequence. The sample contains 100,000 to 150,000 clones, roughly 77% of which appear only once. Germline V gene data show CDR1 as SGDLS and CDR2 as YYNGEE. The V and J ends lost 0 bases and 4 bases respectively, with 16 bases between them. This CDR3 has 16 residues. The specimen was peripheral blood. The source of this sequence is a man aged 60-69 years with active or convalescent COVID-19. The V call is TRBV9, the J call TRBJ1-1, with D perhaps matching TRBD1 (5 bases). The CDR3 DNA follows: TGTGCCAGCAGCGTAGAAGCCGGGGGTCAGGGCACTGAAGCTTTCTTT. Amino acids: CASSVEAGGQGTEAFF.